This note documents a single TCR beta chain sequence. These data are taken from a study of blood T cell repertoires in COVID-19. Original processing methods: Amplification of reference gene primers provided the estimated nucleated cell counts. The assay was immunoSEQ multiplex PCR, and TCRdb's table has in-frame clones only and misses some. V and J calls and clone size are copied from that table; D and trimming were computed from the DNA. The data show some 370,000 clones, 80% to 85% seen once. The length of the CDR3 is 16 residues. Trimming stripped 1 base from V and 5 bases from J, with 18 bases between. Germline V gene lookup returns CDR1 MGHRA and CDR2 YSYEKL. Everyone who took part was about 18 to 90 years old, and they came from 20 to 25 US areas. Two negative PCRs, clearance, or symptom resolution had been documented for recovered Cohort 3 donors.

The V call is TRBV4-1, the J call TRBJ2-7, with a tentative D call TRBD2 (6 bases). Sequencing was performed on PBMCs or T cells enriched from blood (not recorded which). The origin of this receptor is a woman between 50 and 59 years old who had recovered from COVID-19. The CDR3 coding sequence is TGCGCCAGCAGCCAAGTTTCGTCGGCGGGACGGAACGAGCAGTACTTC. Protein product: CASSQVSSAGRNEQYF.